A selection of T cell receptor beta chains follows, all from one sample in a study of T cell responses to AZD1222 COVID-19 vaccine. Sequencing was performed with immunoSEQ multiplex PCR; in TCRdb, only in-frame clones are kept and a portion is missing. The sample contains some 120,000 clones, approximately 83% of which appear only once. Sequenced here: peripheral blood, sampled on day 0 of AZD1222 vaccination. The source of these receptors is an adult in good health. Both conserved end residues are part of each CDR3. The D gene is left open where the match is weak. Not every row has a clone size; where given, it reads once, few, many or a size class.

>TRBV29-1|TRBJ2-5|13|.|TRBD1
TGCAGCGCGGGGACAGCGAGTGTGGAGACCCAGTACTTC
CSAGTASVETQYF
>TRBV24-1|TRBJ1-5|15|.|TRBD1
TGTGCCACCAGTGGAAGAGGACAGGGCAATCAGCCCCAGCATTTT
CATSGRGQGNQPQHF
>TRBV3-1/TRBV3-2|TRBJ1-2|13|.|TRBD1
TGTGCCAGCAGCCTGACAGGGGGCTATGGCTACACCTTC
CASSLTGGYGYTF
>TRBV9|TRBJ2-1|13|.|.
TGTGCCAGCAGCCCGAGCTCCTACAATGAGCAGTTCTTC
CASSPSSYNEQFF
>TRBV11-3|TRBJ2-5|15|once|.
TGTGCCAGCAGCTCCTACAGCGGGACACAAGAGACCCAGTACTTC
CASSSYSGTQETQYF
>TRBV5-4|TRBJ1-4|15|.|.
TGTGCCAGCAGCCGCCAGGGGCGGAATAATGAAAAACTGTTTTTT
CASSRQGRNNEKLFF
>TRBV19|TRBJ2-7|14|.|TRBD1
TGTGCCAGTAGTGCCCCGAGGGGGCCCTACGAGCAGTACTTC
CASSAPRGPYEQYF
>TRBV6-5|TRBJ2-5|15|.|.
TGTGCCAGCAGTTTATCCGCCGGGAATCGGGAGACCCAGTACTTC
CASSLSAGNRETQYF
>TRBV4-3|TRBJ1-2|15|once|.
TGCGCCAGCAGCCAAGACCCCAGTTCGTCAGGTGGCTACACCTTC
CASSQDPSSSGGYTF
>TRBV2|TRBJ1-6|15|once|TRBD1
TGTGCCAGTGCGGACAGGGCGACCTCTAATTCACCCCTCCACTTT
CASADRATSNSPLHF
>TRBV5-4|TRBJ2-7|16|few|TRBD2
TGTGCCAGCAGCTTGGTCTCACTAGCGGGATCCTACGAGCAGTACTTC
CASSLVSLAGSYEQYF
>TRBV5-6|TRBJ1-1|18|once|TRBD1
TGTGCCAGCAGCCGCGGGACAGGGAGGAACGAGGCCTACCCTGAAGCTTTCTTT
CASSRGTGRNEAYPEAFF
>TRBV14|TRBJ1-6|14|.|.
TGTGCCAGCAGCCGGGACCTTGGGAATTCACCCCTCCACTTT
CASSRDLGNSPLHF
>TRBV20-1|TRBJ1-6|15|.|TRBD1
TGCAGTGCTAGTCCCTCAACAGGGGGCTCAACACCCCTCCACTTT
CSASPSTGGSTPLHF
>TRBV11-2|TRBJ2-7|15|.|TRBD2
TGTGCCAGCAGCTTACGGCTAGCGGGAGACTACGAGCAGTACTTC
CASSLRLAGDYEQYF
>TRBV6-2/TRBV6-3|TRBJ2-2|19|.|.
TGTGCCAGCAGTTACCCCTTAGACCCACGGGAGATGAACACCGGGGAGCTGTTTTTT
CASSYPLDPREMNTGELFF
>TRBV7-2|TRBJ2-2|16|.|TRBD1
TGTGCCAGCGCCCCGGGACAGGGACCAAACACCGGGGAGCTGTTTTTT
CASAPGQGPNTGELFF
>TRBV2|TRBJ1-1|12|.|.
TGTGCCAGCACGAGGGGGAACACTGAAGCTTTCTTT
CASTRGNTEAFF
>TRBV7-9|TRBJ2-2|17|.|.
TGTGCCAGCAGCTTAATTCATGACAGCGCGAACACCGGGGAGCTGTTTTTT
CASSLIHDSANTGELFF
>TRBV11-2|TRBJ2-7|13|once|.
TGTGCCAGCAGCTTAGATCTAAACAGACCCCTATACTTC
CASSLDLNRPLYF
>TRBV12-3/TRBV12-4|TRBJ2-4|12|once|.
TGTGCCAGCAGCTCCCAGCGCCGCATTCAGTACTTC
CASSSQRRIQYF
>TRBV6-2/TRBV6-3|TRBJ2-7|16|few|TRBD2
TGTGCCAGCAGTTACAGAGCGGGGGGCGGTATCTACGAGCAGTACTTC
CASSYRAGGGIYEQYF
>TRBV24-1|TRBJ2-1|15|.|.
TGTGCCACCAGTTCGACTAGGCTCATGGCACATGAGCAGTTCTTC
CATSSTRLMAHEQFF
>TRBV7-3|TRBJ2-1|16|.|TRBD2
TGTGCCAGCAGCTTAATGGGGACTAGCGGGAGAACTGAGCAGTTCTTC
CASSLMGTSGRTEQFF
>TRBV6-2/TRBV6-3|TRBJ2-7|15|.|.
TGTGCCAGCAGTTATGTGTGGGCCTCCTCCTACGAGCAGTACTTC
CASSYVWASSYEQYF
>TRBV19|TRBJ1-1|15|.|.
TGTGCCAGTAGTAGAGCAGGGCCCATTTCGGTTGAAGCTTTCTTT
CASSRAGPISVEAFF
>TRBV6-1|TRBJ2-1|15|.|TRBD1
TGTGCCAGCAGTGACAGACAGGGATGGAACAATGAGCAGTTCTTC
CASSDRQGWNNEQFF
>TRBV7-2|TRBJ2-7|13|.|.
TGTGCCAGCAGCCCCGCGGGTCCAGGCGAGCAGTACTTC
CASSPAGPGEQYF
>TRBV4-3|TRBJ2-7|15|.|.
TGCGCCAGCAGCCACAATGAGGTCGGCTCCTACGAGCAGTACTTC
CASSHNEVGSYEQYF
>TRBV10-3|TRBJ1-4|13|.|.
TGTGCCATCAGTGAGTCCGTGGATGAAAAACTGTTTTTT
CAISESVDEKLFF
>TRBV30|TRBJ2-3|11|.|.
TGTGCCTGGGGAGCCTCAGATACGCAGTATTTT
CAWGASDTQYF
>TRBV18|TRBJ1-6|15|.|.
TGTGCCAGCTCAGAGGCGATACAGCCTAATTCACCCCTCCACTTT
CASSEAIQPNSPLHF
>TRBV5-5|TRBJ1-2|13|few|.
TGTGCCAGCAGCTTGATGGGTGCCTATGGCTACACCTTC
CASSLMGAYGYTF
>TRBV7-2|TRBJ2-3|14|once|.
TGTGCCAGCAGCTTAGCGGGGGGCACAGATACGCAGTATTTT
CASSLAGGTDTQYF
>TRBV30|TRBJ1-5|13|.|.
TGTGCCTGGAGCCTTTCGGGGGGGCAGCCCCAGCATTTT
CAWSLSGGQPQHF
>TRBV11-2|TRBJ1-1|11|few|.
TGTGCCAGCAGCGCCTCAGGTGAAGCTTTCTTT
CASSASGEAFF
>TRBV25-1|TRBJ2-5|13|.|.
TGTGCCAGCAGCGGGGGAATGGGAGAGACCCAGTACTTC
CASSGGMGETQYF
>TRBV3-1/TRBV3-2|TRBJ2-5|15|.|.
TGTGCCAGCAGCCAAGCCGGACACCACCAAGAGACCCAGTACTTC
CASSQAGHHQETQYF
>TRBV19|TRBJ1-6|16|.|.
TGTGCCAGTAGTGGGATCGGGTCCTCCTATAATTCACCCCTCCACTTT
CASSGIGSSYNSPLHF
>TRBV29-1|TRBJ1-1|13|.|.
TGCAGTGTCATCGCCGAAAGCCCCCGTGAAGCTTTCTTT
CSVIAESPREAFF
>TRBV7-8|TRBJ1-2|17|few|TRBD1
TGTGCCAGCAGCTTAGCGCGAACTTACAGGGGAGCGTTTGGCTACACCTTC
CASSLARTYRGAFGYTF
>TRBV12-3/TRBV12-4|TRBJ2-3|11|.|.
TGTGCCAGCAGTTTAGCAGATACGCAGTATTTT
CASSLADTQYF
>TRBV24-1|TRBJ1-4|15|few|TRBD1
TGTGCCACCAGCCAATGGGCACAGGGGAGTGAAAAACTGTTTTTT
CATSQWAQGSEKLFF
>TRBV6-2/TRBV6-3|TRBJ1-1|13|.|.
TGTGCCAGCAGCCCGAATTGGAACGCTGAAGCTTTCTTT
CASSPNWNAEAFF
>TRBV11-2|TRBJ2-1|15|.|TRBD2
TGTGCCAGCAGCTTAGCACTAGCGAGGGCCAATGAGCAGTTCTTC
CASSLALARANEQFF
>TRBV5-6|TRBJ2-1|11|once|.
TGTGCCAGCAGCTCGAACAATGAGCAGTTCTTC
CASSSNNEQFF
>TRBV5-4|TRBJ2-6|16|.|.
TGTGCCAGCAGCTTGCTCGACAGCTCTGGGGCCAACGTCCTGACTTTC
CASSLLDSSGANVLTF
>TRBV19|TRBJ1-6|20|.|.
TGTGCCAGTAGAAGGGGCCTGACTCCCACGCAAAGCTCCTATAATTCACCCCTCCACTTT
CASRRGLTPTQSSYNSPLHF
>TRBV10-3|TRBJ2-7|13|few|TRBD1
TGTGCCATCCTCAAACAGGGGGACAACGAGCAGTACTTC
CAILKQGDNEQYF